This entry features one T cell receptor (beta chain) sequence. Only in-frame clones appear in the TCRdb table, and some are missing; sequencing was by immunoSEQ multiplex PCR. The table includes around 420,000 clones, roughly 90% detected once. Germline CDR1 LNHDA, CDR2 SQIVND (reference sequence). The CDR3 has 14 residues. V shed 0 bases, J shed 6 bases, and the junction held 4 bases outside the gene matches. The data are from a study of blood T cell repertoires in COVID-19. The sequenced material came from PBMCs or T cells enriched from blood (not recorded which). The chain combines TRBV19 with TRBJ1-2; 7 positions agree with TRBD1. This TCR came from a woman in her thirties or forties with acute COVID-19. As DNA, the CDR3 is TGTGCCAGTAGTATAGATCCCGGGACAGATGGCTACACCTTC. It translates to CASSIDPGTDGYTF.